These 23 T cell receptor beta chains share one sample of origin, sequenced in a study of shared clonotypes between healthy human individuals. Naivety among CD8 cells was defined by CD45RO negativity and positive CCR7 selection, thereby excluding terminally differentiated effector memory CD45RA+ cells. TCRdb's table, derived via immunoSEQ multiplex PCR, lists solely in-frame clones and lacks some. Here the sample spans about 2.1 million clones, over 85% being singletons. The sample consisted of naive CD8+ T cells from PBMCs. Receptors were obtained from a man aged 18 to 35 in good health. Some clones in this sample may be carry-over from other donors' samples.

The chain links TRBV28 to TRBJ2-1; the D gene is possibly TRBD1 (6 bases). Germline V CDR1 and CDR2: MDHEN, SYDVKM. V lost 1 base to trimming and J lost 6 bases, with 13 bases between them. The CDR3 is made up of 15 amino acids. The CDR3 coding sequence is TGTGCCAGCAGTTTATCAGGGGCGGTGGGCAATGAGCAGTTCTTC. Translating it yields CASSLSGAVGNEQFF.

This clone was counted a single time. The CDR3 reads CASSENRRGGTDTQYF. DNA for the CDR3: TGTGCCAGCAGCGAGAACAGGAGGGGGGGCACAGATACGCAGTATTTT. The rearrangement uses TRBV9 and TRBJ2-3, with D perhaps being TRBD1 or TRBD2 (6 bases each). This CDR3 has 16 residues. Trimming shortened V by 3 bases and J by 1 base, and 15 bases separated the two germline ends. The germline CDR1 and CDR2 sequences are SGDLS and YYNGEE.

Concerning this clone: The sample has other DNA sequences that encode this CDR3 too. The chain employs TRBV30 and TRBJ1-6; possible D gene TRBD1, 5 bases. The germline CDR1 and CDR2 sequences are GTSNPN and SVGIG (reference sequence). V lost 4 bases, J lost 7 bases, and 8 bases lay in between. CDR3 size: 12 residues. DNA for the CDR3: TGTGCCTGGACGCAGGGCAATTCACCCCTCCACTTT. It specifies CAWTQGNSPLHF. The full variable domain, rest sourced from reference TRBV30 and TRBJ1-6, is SQTIHQWPATLVQPVGSPLSLECTVEGTSNPNLYWYRQAAGRGLQLLFYSVGIGQISSEVPQNLSASRPQDRQFILSSKKLLLSDSGFYLCAWTQGNSPLHFGNGTRLTVT.

V is TRBV4-1 and J is TRBJ2-3; D call uncertain. This CDR3 has 12 amino acids. V dropped 1 base and J dropped 6 bases, with 5 bases sitting between them. Germline CDR1 is MGHRA and CDR2 is YSYEKL. The CDR3 spells CASSQVADTQYF. The CDR3 nucleotides read TGCGCCAGCAGCCAAGTGGCGGATACGCAGTATTTT.

The genes are TRBV19 and TRBJ2-1; maybe TRBD1 (5 bases). The ends were cut back, 2 bases at V and 6 bases at J, with 14 bases in the middle. This CDR3 spans 15 amino acids. Germline CDR1 and CDR2: LNHDA and SQIVND (reference sequence). CDR3 amino acids: CASSIRGGQGNEQFF. The CDR3 DNA follows: TGTGCCAGTAGTATAAGGGGTGGGCAAGGCAATGAGCAGTTCTTC.

This clone appeared once. This rearrangement joins TRBV4-1 to TRBJ2-3; the match to TRBD2 covers 12 bases. Trimming at V came to 4 bases and at J to 6 bases, leaving 5 bases not matched to a gene. The CDR3 loop spans 15 amino acids. Germline CDR1 MGHRA, CDR2 YSYEKL. CDR3 bases: TGCGCCAGCAGCCGATCTAGCGGGAGGGGTGATACGCAGTATTTT. As protein: CASSRSSGRGDTQYF.

In DNA, the CDR3 is TGTGCCATCAGTGAGGCAGGCGAGGCCGGGGAGCTGTTTTTT. Translating it yields CAISEAGEAGELFF. The rearrangement joins TRBV10-3 to TRBJ2-2; D not resolved. V lost 2 bases and J 6 bases, leaving 10 bases between the germline ends. The CDR3 runs 14 residues. Germline values: CDR1 ENHRY, CDR2 SYGVKD.

The chain couples TRBV4-2 to TRBJ1-3; 7 bases match TRBD1. This CDR3 is 15 amino acids long. With V trimmed by 4 bases and J by 7 bases, 10 bases remained unmatched. Germline lookup yields CDR1 LGHNA and CDR2 YNFKEQ. The chain's CDR3 is CASSPHRGLGNTIYF. The CDR3 nucleotides are TGTGCCAGCAGCCCGCACAGGGGCCTCGGCAACACCATATATTTT.

The V gene is TRBV28, the J gene TRBJ2-6; TRBD1 matches at 9 bases. The V and J ends lost 4 bases and 3 bases, in that order; junction bases with no gene match: 10. The CDR3 covers 18 residues. CDR1 and CDR2 (germline): MDHEN, SYDVKM. CDR3 protein: CASSSGDRAFYGANVLTF. CDR3 DNA: TGTGCCAGCAGTTCTGGGGACAGGGCTTTTTATGGGGCCAACGTCCTGACTTTC.

The V call is TRBV7-2, the J call TRBJ2-1; no reliable D call. V lost 4 bases to trimming and J lost 2 bases, with 12 bases between them. The CDR3 is 15 amino acids. Germline V CDR1 and CDR2: SGHTA, FQGNSA. The CDR3 here is CASSSPTTPYNEQFF. The CDR3 DNA follows: TGTGCCAGCAGCTCCCCGACGACGCCCTACAATGAGCAGTTCTTC.

The V call is TRBV4-3, the J call TRBJ2-1; D might be TRBD1 (5 bases). The V and J ends lost 5 bases and 2 bases respectively, with 22 bases between them. The germline V gene has CDR1 LGHNA and CDR2 YSLEER. CDR3 length: 18 residues. In DNA form, the CDR3 reads TGCGCCAGCAGCGTAAGGGGCTCCTCGGCGGAGACCTACAATGAGCAGTTCTTC. This translates into CASSVRGSSAETYNEQFF.

The chain links TRBV19 to TRBJ1-1, with D uncertain. The CDR3 sequence is 14 residues long. Trimming left V 4 bases short and J 4 bases short, with 13 bases between. Looked up from germline, CDR1 is LNHDA and CDR2 is SQIVND (reference sequence). DNA of the CDR3: TGTGCCAGTAGTACCTGGCCCGTGGTCACTGAAGCTTTCTTT. This codes for CASSTWPVVTEAFF.

CDR3 DNA: TGCAGCGTTGAAGGACAGGGGGACGAGCAGTACTTC. Its translation is CSVEGQGDEQYF. This rearrangement joins TRBV29-1 to TRBJ2-7, with 9 bases lining up with TRBD1. V lost 1 base and J lost 5; bases outside the gene matches: 0. The CDR3 runs to 12 residues. The V gene's germline CDR1 is SQVTM and CDR2 ANQGSEA.

This clone was seen ten or more times. The CDR3 DNA is TGTGCCACCAGCAGCCGGGCCCACGCCACAGATACGCAGTATTTT. The encoded protein is CATSSRAHATDTQYF. The genes are TRBV15 and TRBJ2-3; no definite D call. Germline-derived CDR1 and CDR2 are LNHNV and YYDKDF (reference sequence). The CDR3 runs to 15 residues. The V end lost 3 bases, the J end lost 2 bases, and 12 bases lay between the germline ends.

The chain carries TRBV5-1 and TRBJ2-3; D tentatively fits TRBD1 or TRBD2 (5 bases each). CDR1 and CDR2 from the germline V gene are SGHRS and YFSETQ. Trimming cost V 2 bases and J 2 bases, with 18 bases left between them. This CDR3 region has 17 residues. The CDR3 DNA reads TGCGCCAGCAGCTTCCACAGGTCCGAGGGGTCCACAGATACGCAGTATTTT. This sequence encodes CASSFHRSEGSTDTQYF.

J is TRBJ1-6 and V is TRBV10-3; D gene ambiguous. CDR3 length: 13 residues. Deletions cut 7 bases from V and 7 bases from J, with 11 bases between. Germline V gives CDR1 ENHRY, CDR2 SYGVKD. The CDR3 reads CAIKPEPNSPLHF. CDR3 nucleotide sequence: TGTGCCATCAAACCCGAACCCAATTCACCCCTCCACTTT.

The V gene is TRBV7-9, the J gene TRBJ2-7, with 10 nucleotides matching TRBD1. Germline V gene sequence: CDR1 SEHNR, CDR2 FQNEAQ (reference sequence). Trimming took 5 bases from V and 5 from J; bases not matched to a gene: 9. This CDR3 spans 15 amino acids. CDR3 region: CASSRPGQGIHEQYF. CDR3 DNA: TGTGCCAGCAGCCGACCGGGACAGGGGATCCACGAGCAGTACTTC. Supplemented by reference TRBV7-9 and TRBJ2-7, the full variable domain reads DTGVSQNPRHKITKRGQNVTFRCDPISEHNRLYWYRQTLGQGPEFLTYFQNEAQLEKSRLLSDRFSAERPKGSFSTLEIQRTEQGDSAMYLCASSRPGQGIHEQYFGPGTRLTVT.

Remarks on this clone: At the DNA level, this CDR3 is encoded by other sequences in the same sample as well. The chain combines TRBV5-4 with TRBJ1-1; 7 positions agree with TRBD1. The CDR3 length is 12 residues. Germline loops: CDR1 SGHNT, CDR2 YYREEE (reference sequence). V was pared by 3 bases and J by 8 bases, with 4 bases of the junction left unmatched. The CDR3 is CASSSGTVEAFF. DNA for the CDR3: TGTGCCAGCAGCTCCGGGACAGTGGAAGCTTTCTTT.

This chain connects TRBV28 to TRBJ1-5, with a possible D match to TRBD1 (6 bases). Deletions cut 5 bases from V and 7 bases from J, with 18 bases between. CDR3 length equals 15 residues. The germline gives CDR1 MDHEN, CDR2 SYDVKM. CDR3 nucleotides: TGTGCCAGCAGTCCCATCCGGGACATTGTCCAGCCCCAGCATTTT. As protein: CASSPIRDIVQPQHF. The full variable domain, with the rest looked up from reference TRBV28 and TRBJ1-5, is DVKVTQSSRYLVKRTGEKVFLECVQDMDHENMFWYRQDPGLGLRLIYFSYDVKMKEKGDIPEGYSVSREKKERFSLILESASTNQTSMYLCASSPIRDIVQPQHFGDGTRLSIL.

The chain has TRBV27 and TRBJ1-1; 10 bases align to TRBD1. V shed 3 bases and J 5 bases; nucleotides not matched to a gene: 6. Germline loops: CDR1 MNHEY, CDR2 SMNVEV (reference sequence). This CDR3 has 15 residues. The CDR3 nucleotides read TGTGCCAGCAGTTTGAGGGGACAGGGGTTGACTGAAGCTTTCTTT. It encodes CASSLRGQGLTEAFF.

CDR3 bases: TGTGCCAGTAGTATGGAGAACACTGAAGCTTTCTTT. Translated, it gives CASSMENTEAFF. The genes are TRBV19 and TRBJ1-1; D is unclear. CDR3 size: 12 residues. Trimming took off 3 bases at V and 1 base at J, with 3 bases between the two ends. Germline V CDR1 and CDR2: LNHDA, SQIVND (reference sequence).

The chain has TRBV7-3 and TRBJ2-1; a weak D match, TRBD1 (6 bases). Per the germline V gene, CDR1 is SGHTA and CDR2 is FQGTGA. V was cut by 5 bases and J by 0 bases, with 11 bases left in between. The CDR3 has 15 residues. The CDR3 DNA reads as TGTGCCAGCAGCGGAACAGGGAGCTCCTACAATGAGCAGTTCTTC. Encoded protein: CASSGTGSSYNEQFF.

The CDR3 DNA reads TGTGCCAGCACCGAACTCGGGACAGGATACCAGTACTATGGCTACACCTTC. Translation: CASTELGTGYQYYGYTF. The chain combines TRBV27 with TRBJ1-2; 8 nucleotides agree with TRBD1. The CDR3 runs 17 residues. With 7 bases clipped from V and 3 bases from J, the junction kept 16 bases outside the gene matches. Germline values: CDR1 MNHEY, CDR2 SMNVEV (reference sequence).